This T cell receptor beta chain was recorded in a study of patients and donors after allogeneic stem cell transplantation. Germline V gene sequence: CDR1 MDHEN, CDR2 SYDVKM. J was trimmed by 5 bases and V by 3 bases; bases with no gene match: 16. This CDR3 has 18 amino acids. TCRdb re-called the RT-PCR reads through MiXCR, storing one row per CDR3 protein. The sample holds around 12,000 distinct CDR3 sequences, almost 25% seen once. This sequence originates from a human donor who was either an allogeneic HSCT recipient or a stem cell or donor lymphocyte infusion donor (not recorded which). It is not recorded whose cells these are; they may come from a transplant donor. Sequencing was carried out using blood, either unsorted or a sorted T cell fraction (not recorded which). This sequence joins TRBV28 and TRBJ2-1; 7 positions match TRBD2. CDR3 sequence: CASSFGLAALWAHNEQFF. DNA for the CDR3: TGTGCCAGCAGTTTTGGCCTAGCGGCTCTATGGGCTCACAATGAGCAGTTCTTC.